What follows are 9 T cell receptor beta chains derived from one specimen sequenced in a study of T cell clonality in common variable immunodeficiency. Generated by immunoSEQ multiplex PCR, the TCRdb table keeps only in-frame clones and is missing some. The sample holds around 55,000 clones, and no clone turns up only once. Specimen: peripheral blood mononuclear cells. These receptors all stem from a person between 18 and 75 years old in good health.

This clone came up many times. The CDR3 end falls 3 residues outside the read, so it is completed with the germline J gene. This sequence joins TRBV7-3 and TRBJ2-2; the match to TRBD1 covers 9 bases. The junction had 7 bases not matched to a gene; V was cut back by 5 bases and J by 3 bases. This CDR3 contains 16 residues. Germline CDR1 SGHTA, CDR2 FQGTGA. CDR3 bases read: TGTGCCAGCAGCGCACCGGGACAGGGTCACACCGGGGAG. It is translated as CASSAPGQGHTGE. The entire CDR3 reads CASSAPGQGHTGELFF. The full variable domain, completed using reference TRBV7-3 and TRBJ2-2, is GAGVSQTPSNKVTEKGKYVELRCDPISGHTALYWYRQSLGQGPEFLIYFQGTGAADDSGLPNDRFFAVRPEGSVSTLKIQRTERGDSAVYLCASSAPGQGHTGELFFGEGSRLTVL.

This clone has ten or more counts. The CDR3 end is not reached by the read, which stops 3 residues before it; the germline J gene fills it in. The chain uses TRBV20-1 and TRBJ1-1, with D possibly being TRBD1 (5 bases). The V and J ends lost 4 bases and 7 bases respectively, with 16 bases between them. This CDR3 is 13 amino acids long. Germline CDR1 and CDR2: DFQATT and SNEGSKA (reference sequence). The part of the CDR3 DNA that was read is TGCAGTGCTAAACCTACAAGGGGCGGTGAA. It encodes CSAKPTRGGE. The CDR3, in full, reads CSAKPTRGGEAFF.

Incomplete CDR3 DNA: TGTGCCAGCAGTGAATTAGGAGGGAGGGGATACGAG. Encoded protein: CASSELGGRGYE. The entire CDR3 sequence reads CASSELGGRGYEQYF. The chain combines TRBV2 with TRBJ2-7, with 7 positions matching TRBD2. The read ends 3 residues before the CDR3 terminus; that terminus is restored from the germline J gene. The CDR3 covers 15 residues. Germline assignment: CDR1 SNHLY and CDR2 FYNNEI. The J segment lost 4 bases and the V segment lost 2 bases, leaving 8 bases of the junction unmatched.

This clone was recorded many times. The CDR3 extends 3 residues past the end of the read, so its final part is completed from the germline J gene. V gene TRBV20-1 combines with J gene TRBJ1-1; possible D gene TRBD1, 6 bases. The V end lost 4 bases, the J end lost 5 bases, and 11 bases lay between the germline ends. The CDR3 has 12 residues. Per the germline V gene, CDR1 is DFQATT and CDR2 is SNEGSKA (reference sequence). CDR3 amino acids: CSANQGRTEAFF. The DNA read from the CDR3 is TGCAGTGCTAATCAGGGGCGAACTGAA.

For this clone: The CDR3 end lies 3 residues beyond the end of the read and is filled in from the germline J gene. The V call is TRBV7-3, the J call TRBJ1-2; D call uncertain. Germline CDR1 SGHTA, CDR2 FQGTGA. This CDR3 spans 14 amino acids. The CDR3 sequence: CASSSRGPYNDYTF. The sequenced part of the CDR3 DNA is TGTGCCAGCAGCTCCCGGGGTCCCTACAATGAC.

This clone has a handful of counts. CDR3 sequence reads: CASSRGTETQYF. Partial CDR3 DNA: TGTGCCAGCAGCCGGGGAACGGAGACC. The chain combines TRBV7-9 with TRBJ2-5, with a weak D call TRBD2 (5 bases). Read coverage stops 3 residues before the CDR3 terminus; the germline J gene supplies the remainder. Germline V gives CDR1 SEHNR, CDR2 FQNEAQ (reference sequence). V was trimmed by 5 bases and J by 5 bases, leaving 9 bases between them. This CDR3 has 12 amino acids.

In its sample, this clone was seen many times. The missing CDR3 end, 3 residues past where the read stops, is filled in from the germline J gene. This chain links TRBV11-2 with TRBJ1-1; 9 bases agree with TRBD1. In germline, CDR1 is SGHAT, CDR2 FQNNGV. CDR3 size: 15 residues. J was trimmed by 4 bases and V by 6 bases; bases with no gene match: 9. CDR3 DNA, as far as it was read: TGTGCCAGCAGTCGTACCGGGACAGGGAGCACTGAA. Its protein product is CASSRTGTGSTE. The entire CDR3 sequence reads CASSRTGTGSTEAFF.

This clone was detected ten times or more. The read terminates 3 residues before the CDR3 end, so the remaining end is supplied by the germline J gene. This chain uses TRBV5-4 with TRBJ2-1; possible D gene TRBD2, 5 bases. The germline CDR1 and CDR2 sequences are SGHNT and YYREEE (reference sequence). CDR3 size: 14 residues. Deletions cut 0 bases from V and 7 bases from J, with 11 bases between. The CDR3 loop reads CASSLDSRLNEQFF. CDR3 DNA (partial): TGTGCCAGCAGCTTGGACAGCAGACTAAATGAG.

This clone was recorded a few times. The junction shows a germline mismatch at one end, possibly a read error. The read finishes 3 residues shy of the CDR3 end, and the germline J gene is used to complete it. This chain links TRBV11-2 with TRBJ2-4, with 8 bases that match TRBD1. CDR3 length equals 14 residues. Germline CDR1 SGHAT, CDR2 FQNNGV. The CDR3 is CAGSFGTGQNIQYF. The CDR3 bases that were read are TGTGCCGGCAGTTTCGGGACAGGACAAAACATT.